This record looks at one T cell receptor beta chain sequence and its context. No antigen is known for it. Each sample yielded at least 7 million isolated PBMCs. The data belong to a study of blood T cells in healthy people across ages. A second PCR of roughly 7 to 11 cycles used a sample-barcoded 5' primer and a J-beta primer mix. Every cDNA was tagged by a template-switch adaptor with 12 random nucleotides. At least 2.5 million CDR3-containing paired-end reads were obtained per sample. TCRdb re-called the 5' RACE reads through MiXCR, storing one row per CDR3 protein. The sample has about 900,000 distinct CDR3 sequences, around 62% seen once. General study findings and limits: Calculation of diversity from one million T cells yielded estimates considered to be underestimates.

Trimming removed 11 bases from V and 1 base from J; junction bases left unmatched: 10. CDR3 length: 15 residues. Germline lookup yields CDR1 SEHNR and CDR2 FQNEAQ (reference sequence). This TCR derives from a man aged 25 to 40 in good health. The chain combines TRBV7-9 with TRBJ2-5; 10 nucleotides line up with TRBD1. The sample comprised blood. In DNA, the CDR3 is TGTGCCTGGACCGGGACAGGGGACTTCCAAGAGACCCAGTACTTC. Translation: CAWTGTGDFQETQYF.